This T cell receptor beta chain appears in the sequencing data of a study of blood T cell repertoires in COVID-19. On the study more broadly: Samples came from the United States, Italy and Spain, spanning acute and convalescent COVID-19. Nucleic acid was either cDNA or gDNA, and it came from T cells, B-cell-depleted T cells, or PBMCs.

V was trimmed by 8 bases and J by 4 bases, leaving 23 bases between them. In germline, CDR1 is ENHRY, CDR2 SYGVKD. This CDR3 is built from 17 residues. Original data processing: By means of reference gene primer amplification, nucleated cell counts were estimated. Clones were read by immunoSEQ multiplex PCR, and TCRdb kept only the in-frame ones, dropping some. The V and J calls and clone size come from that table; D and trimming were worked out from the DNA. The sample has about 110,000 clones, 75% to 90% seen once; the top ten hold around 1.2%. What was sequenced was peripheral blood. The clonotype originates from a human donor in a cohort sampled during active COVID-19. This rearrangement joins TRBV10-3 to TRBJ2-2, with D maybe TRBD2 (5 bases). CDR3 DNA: TGTGCCATCCGCAGGTCTATGCAAATGGGGAGCACCGGGGAGCTGTTTTTT. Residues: CAIRRSMQMGSTGELFF.